These 14 T cell receptor beta chains originate from one sample sequenced in a study of blood T cell repertoires in COVID-19 (dated by TCRdb to between 2020 and 2021). Libraries were prepared through the immunoSEQ multiplex PCR assay. TCRdb provides this immuneACCESS table in a form limited to in-frame rearrangements. Some clones are lacking; in checked studies, under half of them reflect an unresolved V gene, and why the rest are absent is not known. Across this sample there are 100,000 to 150,000 clones, with less than 85% seen only once. 2% to 3% of the sample is held by the ten biggest clonotypes. Sample: peripheral blood. The receptors were sampled from a middle-aged man with acute or convalescent COVID-19.

The chain uses TRBV27 and TRBJ1-5, with D perhaps matching TRBD1 (5 bases). Trimming stripped 6 bases from V and 2 bases from J, with 20 bases between. This CDR3 is 17 amino acids long. CDR1 is MNHEY, CDR2 SMNVEV, per germline (reference sequence). The CDR3 protein is CASSPRKGLQGNQPQHF. CDR3 DNA sequence: TGTGCCAGCAGCCCACGGAAGGGACTACAGGGCAATCAGCCCCAGCATTTT.

The rearrangement joins TRBV18 to TRBJ2-3; tentative D call: TRBD2 (5 bases). The CDR3 contains 15 residues. The germline gives CDR1 KGHSH, CDR2 LQKENI. Trimming stripped 3 bases from V and 4 bases from J, with 14 bases between. The CDR3: CASSPPVGVSDTQYF. CDR3 sequence (DNA): TGTGCCAGCTCACCCCCTGTCGGGGTCTCAGATACGCAGTATTTT.

The V and J genes are TRBV5-1 and TRBJ2-7, with a tentative D call TRBD1 (6 bases). Deletions cut 4 bases from V and 4 bases from J, with 12 bases between. Germline loops: CDR1 SGHRS, CDR2 YFSETQ. The CDR3 is 13 residues long. The DNA of the CDR3 is TGCGCCAGCAGCGTCCGGACAGAATACGAGCAGTACTTC. Amino acids: CASSVRTEYEQYF.

This clone occurred once. This rearrangement joins TRBV6-6 to TRBJ2-7, with D tentatively TRBD1 (6 bases). The germline V and J ends were trimmed by 7 bases and 4 bases, with 14 bases remaining between them. Germline CDR1 MNHNY, CDR2 SVGAGI (reference sequence). This CDR3 comprises 13 residues. The CDR3 region has the DNA TGTGCCAGCAAAGTTGGGGACATATACGAGCAGTACTTC. As protein: CASKVGDIYEQYF.

This clone has a single count. The rearrangement uses TRBV7-8 and TRBJ1-6; TRBD1 is a possible D gene (6 bases). Germline values: CDR1 SGHVS, CDR2 FQNEAQ. The CDR3 runs 15 residues. The V and J ends lost 4 bases and 8 bases respectively, with 15 bases between them. CDR3 bases: TGTGCCAGCAGCTCTATCCGGGACAACTATTCACCCCTCCACTTT. Translated, it gives CASSSIRDNYSPLHF.

This chain uses TRBV3-1 (or the pseudogene TRBV3-2) with TRBJ2-7; 7 bases match TRBD2. This CDR3 is 15 amino acids long. V shed 1 base, J shed 0 bases, and the junction held 3 bases outside the gene matches. The germline V gene has CDR1 LGHDT and CDR2 YNNKEL (reference sequence). The CDR3 loop is CASSQGRGGSYEQYF. Written as DNA, the CDR3 is TGTGCCAGCAGCCAAGGGCGCGGGGGCTCCTACGAGCAGTACTTC.

This clone has more than one count but fewer than ten. The rearrangement links TRBV27 to TRBJ1-1, with a tentative D call TRBD1 (5 bases). Per the germline V gene, CDR1 is MNHEY and CDR2 is SMNVEV (reference sequence). This CDR3 is built from 14 residues. V lost 4 bases, J lost 4 bases, and 13 bases lay in between. CDR3 in DNA: TGTGCCAGCAGTTACGCCGGGGGAGGCACTGAAGCTTTCTTT. Its translation is CASSYAGGGTEAFF.

V gene TRBV11-3 combines with J gene TRBJ2-1; D is undetermined. CDR1 is SGHNT, CDR2 YENEEA, per germline. The CDR3 loop spans 12 amino acids. V gave up 0 bases and J gave up 8 bases, with 5 bases separating them. The CDR3 loop reads CASSLDEDEQFF. CDR3 nucleotide sequence: TGTGCCAGCAGCTTAGATGAGGATGAGCAGTTCTTC.

The V and J genes are TRBV11-3 and TRBJ2-1; a weak D match, TRBD2 (6 bases). This CDR3 is 15 amino acids long. V was cut by 6 bases and J by 3 bases, with 15 bases left in between. Germline loops: CDR1 SGHNT, CDR2 YENEEA. The CDR3 nucleotides are TGTGCCAGCAGTCCCGGGGGAGATCTCTACAATGAGCAGTTCTTC. This sequence encodes CASSPGGDLYNEQFF.

This chain uses TRBV29-1 with TRBJ2-7; the D gene is possibly TRBD1 (7 bases). Germline CDR1 and CDR2: SQVTM and ANQGSEA. Between the trimmed V and J ends, which lost 6 bases and 0 bases, there was a span of 12 bases. CDR3 length: 13 residues. Here the CDR3 reads CSVRGESSYEQYF. The CDR3 DNA follows: TGCAGCGTCAGGGGGGAAAGCTCCTACGAGCAGTACTTC.

This clone has only one observation. The chain carries TRBV11-2 and TRBJ2-7, with 7 positions matching TRBD1. There are 14 residues in the CDR3. In germline, CDR1 is SGHAT, CDR2 FQNNGV. The J segment lost 5 bases and the V segment lost 2 bases, leaving 6 bases of the junction unmatched. The CDR3 bases are TGTGCCAGCAGCTTATCGACAGGGCCCCACGAGCAGTACTTC. As protein: CASSLSTGPHEQYF.

This clone was detected only a few times. Other DNA sequences in the sample encode the same CDR3. The chain employs TRBV5-1 and TRBJ2-3; tentatively, D is TRBD1 (6 bases). CDR3 length: 16 amino acids. V lost 5 bases and J lost 6, with 22 bases in between. Germline-derived CDR1 and CDR2 are SGHRS and YFSETQ. CDR3: CASRTGTSVPLDTQYF. The CDR3 bases are TGCGCCAGCAGGACCGGGACATCGGTCCCCCTTGATACGCAGTATTTT.

This clone occurred a few times. The rearrangement uses TRBV5-1 and TRBJ1-1; D is perhaps TRBD1 (6 bases). From germline, CDR1 is SGHRS and CDR2 YFSETQ. The CDR3 covers 15 residues. Trimming shortened V by 6 bases and J by 1 base, and 16 bases separated the two germline ends. DNA of the CDR3: TGCGCCAGCACTTGGGGACAACAGCAGAACACTGAAGCTTTCTTT. Protein sequence: CASTWGQQQNTEAFF.

The chain combines TRBV5-1 with TRBJ2-1; 8 nucleotides line up with TRBD1. CDR3 length: 16 amino acids. V dropped 0 bases and J dropped 1; count of bases not matched to a gene: 3. Germline-derived CDR1 and CDR2 are SGHRS and YFSETQ. The CDR3: CASSLVGTGSYNEQFF. The CDR3 DNA sequence: TGCGCCAGCAGCTTGGTCGGGACAGGATCCTACAATGAGCAGTTCTTC.